This T cell receptor beta chain was sequenced in a study of intratumoral heterogeneity in liver cancer. For the wider study: Across the full approximately 13-patient cohort, most patients were male and a median age of roughly 62 years was recorded. The study combined RNA-seq, DNA sequencing, TCR-seq and SNP array data from multiple regions of hepatocellular carcinoma specimens to study intratumor heterogeneity. Of the 71 multiregional samples collected from 15 or so HCC patients in the overall cohort, approximately 51 were tumoral regions and approximately 20 were adjacent nontumoral regions. Overall results and qualifications from the work: A relatively low patient number and under-sampled tumor-infiltrating lymphocyte representation were acknowledged by the authors as limitations.

V is shortened by 4 bases, J by 8 bases, and the region joining them spans 12 bases. The CDR3 holds 13 amino acids from the cysteine to the phenylalanine. The kept DNA is CDR3 alone, 39 bases in frame from the first base. CDR1 and CDR2 (MGHRA, YSYEKL) derive from the germline V gene. This clone was detected a few times. There is no known antigen for this receptor. Base-call qualities are not available, and no considerably larger clone is one nucleotide away. Using the immunoSEQ assay, the TCR beta chain CDR3 regions were sequenced from genomic DNA. Primers annealing to V and J segments amplified rearranged VDJ segments. The study's own analysis went as follows. Clonality and richness metrics were computed with the ImmunoSeq Analyzer software. Fisher's exact test, supplemented by a beta-binomial method for added stringency, was applied to identify differentially abundant clones between regions. TCRdb retrieved this table from immuneACCESS and kept in-frame rearrangements only. Not all clones are present; in checked studies, unresolved V genes account for under half, and no reason is known for the remainder. The V and J calls and clone size come from that table; D and trimming were worked out from the DNA. The sample contains 20,000 or so clones, around two thirds of them found a single time. The ten largest clones represent approximately 18% of the sample.

Early-stage hepatocellular carcinoma was present in all patients, and no therapy was administered to any patient before surgical resection. The sampled areas showed no macroscopic signs of necrosis or hemorrhage. Multiple regions from two patients were subjected to TCR sequencing (ImmunoSeq). Each frozen resection tissue sample was taken at least 1 cm away from every other sample. Samples labelled N were derived from nontumoral liver tissue adjacent to the tumor. The DNeasy blood and tissue kit was used to extract genomic DNA from bulk tissue. Sequences were derived from tumor-adjacent normal tissue, sampled before any cancer treatment. Rearrangement joined TRBV4-1 to TRBJ1-5; the D gene assignment is ambiguous. The receptor's source is a woman in her 70s with hepatocellular carcinoma. The CDR3 in this case is CASSPADWEPQHF. Read as DNA, the sequence is TGCGCCAGCAGCCCCGCCGACTGGGAGCCCCAGCATTTT.